These 29 T cell receptor beta chains were all obtained from the same sample, sequenced in a study of identical twins. MiXCR, run by TCRdb on the 5' RACE reads, gives a single entry per CDR3 protein. The sample has 1.5 million to 2 million distinct CDR3 sequences, less than 40% seen once. What was sequenced was cord blood. These receptors were obtained from a newborn girl in good health.

V usage is TRBV28 and J usage is TRBJ2-1; maybe TRBD1 (6 bases). The germline gives CDR1 MDHEN, CDR2 SYDVKM. Trimming removed 6 bases from V and 5 bases from J, with 11 bases in between. This CDR3 comprises 13 residues. The CDR3 is CASRPWDNNEQFF. The CDR3 bases are TGTGCCAGCAGACCGTGGGACAACAATGAGCAGTTCTTC.

The chain uses TRBV12-3 or TRBV12-4 and TRBJ1-6; D is undetermined. This CDR3 has 14 amino acids. V was trimmed by 3 bases and J by 6 bases, leaving 9 bases between them. As DNA, the CDR3 is TGTGCCAGCAGTTTGCGGACGGTTAATTCACCCCTCCACTTT. Translated: CASSLRTVNSPLHF.

This clonotype has at least ten counts. V gene TRBV28 combines with J gene TRBJ2-1; no definite D call. In germline, CDR1 is MDHEN, CDR2 SYDVKM. The CDR3 contains 16 residues. V gave up 2 bases and J gave up 0 bases, with 11 bases separating them. The CDR3 DNA reads as TGTGCCAGCAGTTTAAGACTCCGAAGCTCCTACAATGAGCAGTTCTTC. Amino acids: CASSLRLRSSYNEQFF.

This clonotype was counted many times. This chain joins TRBV9 and TRBJ2-5; D uncertain. This CDR3 comprises 13 residues. Germline-derived CDR1 and CDR2 are SGDLS and YYNGEE. V lost 0 bases, J lost 1 base, and 4 bases lay in between. The CDR3 coding sequence is TGTGCCAGCAGCGTAGTTGGCCAAGAGACCCAGTACTTC. It is translated as CASSVVGQETQYF.

This clonotype appeared a few times. This chain links TRBV14 with TRBJ2-1, with D perhaps TRBD1 (5 bases). Trimming stripped 4 bases from V and 13 bases from J, with 17 bases between. The CDR3 consists of 13 residues. Germline values: CDR1 SGHDN, CDR2 FVKESK. The CDR3, as DNA: TGTGCCAGCAGCCGGACATTCCAAGAGACCCAGTTCTTC. Amino acids: CASSRTFQETQFF.

The CDR3 sequence is CASRPSPGQGTGYTF. CDR3 DNA: TGTGCCAGCAGGCCATCTCCGGGACAGGGGACGGGCTACACCTTC. The chain has TRBV27 and TRBJ1-2; the match to TRBD1 covers 10 bases. The length of the CDR3 is 15 residues. Germline V gene sequence: CDR1 MNHEY, CDR2 SMNVEV (reference sequence). V trimming: 6 bases; J trimming: 8 bases; junction bases outside the gene matches: 12.

This clonotype occurred a few times. J is TRBJ2-3 and V is TRBV4-1; TRBD1 matches 8 bases. The germline CDR1 and CDR2 sequences are MGHRA and YSYEKL. This CDR3 is 15 amino acids long. V shed 5 bases, J shed 2 bases, and the junction held 6 bases outside the gene matches. CDR3 coding DNA: TGCGCCAGCAGCAATGACAGGGGCCCCACAGATACGCAGTATTTT. This gives the protein CASSNDRGPTDTQYF.

The chain couples TRBV20-1 to TRBJ2-2; D unresolved. Per the germline V gene, CDR1 is DFQATT and CDR2 is SNEGSKA (reference sequence). CDR3 length: 13 amino acids. V dropped 5 bases and J dropped 4 bases, with 11 bases sitting between them. In DNA form, the CDR3 reads TGCAGTGCTCCCCGGAGCCTCACCGGGGAGCTGTTTTTT. This codes for CSAPRSLTGELFF.

The rearrangement joins TRBV5-5 to TRBJ1-5, with D possibly matching TRBD1 (6 bases). This CDR3 is 16 amino acids long. Germline CDR1 reads SGHKS; CDR2 reads YYEKEE (reference sequence). Trimming removed 2 bases at V and 0 bases at J, with 12 bases between. The CDR3 DNA sequence: TGTGCCAGCAGCTTCCGGGACACATATAGCAATCAGCCCCAGCATTTT. This gives the protein CASSFRDTYSNQPQHF.

There are a few counts of this clonotype. The rearrangement links TRBV5-1 to TRBJ2-6; 7 bases line up with TRBD1. In germline, CDR1 is SGHRS, CDR2 YFSETQ. The CDR3 runs to 20 residues. The trim removed 4 bases at V and 0 bases at J, leaving 16 bases unmatched. In DNA, the CDR3 is TGCGCCAGCAGCCCCCGTGGTAACAGGGGTCTAAGCTCTGGGGCCAACGTCCTGACTTTC. Encoded protein: CASSPRGNRGLSSGANVLTF.

This clonotype was detected a few times. V usage is TRBV20-1 and J usage is TRBJ2-1; perhaps D is TRBD1 or TRBD2 (5 bases each). Germline assignment: CDR1 DFQATT and CDR2 SNEGSKA (reference sequence). Trimming removed 5 bases from V and 8 bases from J, with 16 bases in between. There are 13 residues in the CDR3. The CDR3 bases are TGCAGTGCTTCCGGGACCGCGGAGGATGAGCAGTTCTTC. This encodes CSASGTAEDEQFF.

This clonotype was counted between two and nine times. This sequence joins TRBV12-3 or TRBV12-4 and TRBJ2-5; D is perhaps TRBD1 (5 bases). The ends were cut back, 6 bases at V and 5 bases at J, with 10 bases in the middle. This CDR3 is built from 12 residues. CDR3 nucleotide sequence: TGTGCCAGCAGGAGGACATTGGAGACCCAGTACTTC. It is translated as CASRRTLETQYF.

In its sample, this clonotype was seen a few times. The V gene is TRBV20-1, the J gene TRBJ2-5; either TRBD1 or TRBD2 may fit D (5 bases each). The DNA matches TRBJ2-7 better at its end, which makes the J call doubtful. This CDR3 has 11 amino acids. Germline V gives CDR1 DFQATT, CDR2 SNEGSKA (reference sequence). CDR3 sequence: CSASSGHEQYF. DNA for the CDR3: TGCAGTGCTAGTTCGGGGCACGAGCAGTACTTC.

The chain carries TRBV7-9 and TRBJ1-1; 9 bases fit TRBD1. J gave up 0 bases and V 4 bases, and 9 bases lay outside the gene matches. Germline loops: CDR1 SEHNR, CDR2 FQNEAQ (reference sequence). This CDR3 has 17 residues. CDR3: CASSYRDRVPMNTEAFF. DNA of the CDR3: TGTGCCAGCAGCTACCGGGACAGGGTTCCTATGAACACTGAAGCTTTCTTT.

V and J are TRBV20-1 and TRBJ1-2, with 10 bases lining up with TRBD1. Losses at the gene ends were 5 bases for V and 4 bases for J; bases not matched to a gene: 13. The germline V gene encodes CDR1 DFQATT and CDR2 SNEGSKA (reference sequence). The CDR3 is made up of 16 amino acids. The DNA for the CDR3 is TGCAGTGCTGAAGGGACAGGGGTCGGGTCGATCTATGGCTACACCTTC. This encodes CSAEGTGVGSIYGYTF.

This chain joins TRBV9 and TRBJ2-1; perhaps TRBD2 as D (7 bases). CDR1 is SGDLS and CDR2 is YYNGEE in the germline V gene. The V end was cut by 0 bases, the J end by 7 bases, with 17 bases between. The CDR3 is 16 amino acids. CDR3 amino acids: CASSVDLWGGRNEQFF. CDR3 nucleotides: TGTGCCAGCAGCGTAGATTTGTGGGGGGGCCGGAATGAGCAGTTCTTC.

This clonotype was seen only a few times. This rearrangement joins TRBV4-1 to TRBJ2-7; the D call may be TRBD1 or TRBD2 (5 bases each). Germline CDR1 reads MGHRA; CDR2 reads YSYEKL. The V end was cut by 4 bases, the J end by 3 bases, with 19 bases between. The CDR3 is 16 amino acids. The CDR3 bases are TGCGCCAGCAGCCGGATTCCGAGGGGAAAGGACTACGAGCAGTACTTC. Translating gives CASSRIPRGKDYEQYF.

This clonotype was found a few times. The J gene is TRBJ2-7, the V gene TRBV20-1; weak D call: TRBD1 (5 bases). The germline V gene has CDR1 DFQATT and CDR2 SNEGSKA (reference sequence). The ends were cut back, 2 bases at V and 3 bases at J, with 11 bases in the middle. The CDR3 spans 13 residues. In DNA, the CDR3 is TGCAGTGCTAGAAGGGGTATTAGCTACGAGCAGTACTTC. Its translation is CSARRGISYEQYF.

In its sample, this clonotype was seen a few times. In DNA, the CDR3 is TGCAGTGCTAGGAAGGGGACTAACTATGGCTACACCTTC. Its protein product is CSARKGTNYGYTF. The chain links TRBV20-1 to TRBJ1-2; tentative D call: TRBD1 (5 bases). V shed 3 bases and J shed 0 bases, with 8 bases lying between them. The CDR3 covers 13 residues. CDR1 is DFQATT and CDR2 is SNEGSKA in the germline V gene (reference sequence).

Comments on this clonotype: At one boundary the junction diverges from the germline segment, which might be a read error. The CDR3 here is CASSEHNYGSTF. CDR3 DNA sequence: TGTGCCAGCAGTGAGCACAACTATGGCTCCACCTTC. The rearrangement links TRBV25-1 to TRBJ1-2; D is ambiguous. There are 12 residues in the CDR3. Germline CDR1 is MGHDK and CDR2 is SYGVNS.

The chain couples TRBV11-2 to TRBJ2-1, with 14 bases identical to TRBD2. The ends lost 4 bases at V and 4 bases at J; junction bases unmatched: 15. Germline CDR1 reads SGHAT; CDR2 reads FQNNGV. CDR3 length: 20 amino acids. The CDR3: CASSSSLTSGGARGYNEQFF. CDR3 nucleotides: TGTGCCAGCAGCTCCTCCTTGACTAGCGGGGGGGCCCGGGGTTACAATGAGCAGTTCTTC.

This CDR3 reads CASRKDRGLLEQYF. In DNA form, the CDR3 reads TGTGCCAGCAGGAAGGACAGGGGGTTGTTGGAGCAGTACTTC. V gene TRBV2 combines with J gene TRBJ2-5; 10 bases are shared with TRBD1. This CDR3 has 14 amino acids. V gave up 6 bases and J gave up 11 bases; unmatched junction bases: 12. Germline values: CDR1 SNHLY, CDR2 FYNNEI.

The rearrangement links TRBV27 to TRBJ2-5; 9 bases align to TRBD2. Unmatched junction bases numbered 14, after V lost 1 base and J lost 11 bases. The germline CDR1 and CDR2 sequences are MNHEY and SMNVEV (reference sequence). The CDR3 loop spans 16 amino acids. The CDR3, as DNA: TGTGCCAGCAGTTTATGGGGGCGGGGGGGCCTCAATGAGCAGTACTTC. Translating it yields CASSLWGRGGLNEQYF.

The chain has TRBV28 and TRBJ2-6; TRBD2 might be the D (6 bases). Per germline, CDR1 MDHEN and CDR2 SYDVKM. This CDR3 has 17 amino acids. V was shortened by 3 bases and J by 0 bases, with 12 bases between the two germline ends. CDR3 coding DNA: TGTGCCAGCAGTTTTGGGACTCCTATCTCTGGGGCCAACGTCCTGACTTTC. As protein: CASSFGTPISGANVLTF.

This chain joins TRBV6-8 and TRBJ1-1; D gene uncertain. V was shortened by 10 bases and J by 0 bases, with 9 bases between the two germline ends. CDR1 and CDR2 from the germline V gene are MNHGY and SAAAGT. This CDR3 region has 12 residues. CDR3: CATQVVNTEAFF. The CDR3, as DNA: TGTGCCACTCAGGTAGTGAACACTGAAGCTTTCTTT.

The chain carries TRBV20-1 and TRBJ2-1; 8 bases fit TRBD2. The germline gives CDR1 DFQATT, CDR2 SNEGSKA (reference sequence). V dropped 7 bases and J dropped 0; count of bases not matched to a gene: 8. The CDR3 spans 15 residues. The CDR3 DNA sequence: TGCAGTGTTGAGACACTAGCGGTCTCCTACAATGAGCAGTTCTTC. Amino acid sequence: CSVETLAVSYNEQFF.

This clonotype was recorded many times. The junction does not match germline at one end; this may be a read error. V and J are TRBV28 and TRBJ2-3, with a tentative D call TRBD2 (6 bases). From germline, CDR1 is MDHEN and CDR2 SYDVKM. The CDR3 loop spans 13 amino acids. The CDR3 loop is CASSLEGSDTQYF. As DNA, the CDR3 is TGCGCCAGCAGCTTGGAGGGGTCAGATACGCAGTATTTT.

The sample holds a few counts of this clonotype. The chain links TRBV19 to TRBJ1-6; D not certain. Germline CDR1 LNHDA, CDR2 SQIVND (reference sequence). The CDR3 loop spans 12 amino acids. V was trimmed by 3 bases and J by 11 bases, leaving 8 bases between them. The CDR3 region is CASSIGRPPLHF. CDR3 nucleotides: TGTGCCAGTAGTATCGGCAGGCCACCCCTCCACTTT.

The V gene is TRBV6-5, the J gene TRBJ1-2; D not resolved. CDR1 is MNHEY and CDR2 is SVGAGI in the germline V gene. CDR3 size: 13 residues. V lost 0 bases and J 2 bases, leaving 4 bases between the germline ends. The CDR3 DNA reads as TGTGCCAGCAGTTACTCGAGGAACTATGGCTACACCTTC. Translation gives CASSYSRNYGYTF.